This T cell receptor (beta chain) was documented in a study of blood T cell repertoires in COVID-19. Across the study: Collection of acute and convalescent COVID-19 samples took place in the United States, Italy and Spain. T cells, B-cell-depleted T cells, or PBMCs supplied cDNA or gDNA.

The ends were cut back, 0 bases at V and 8 bases at J, with 13 bases in the middle. The germline gives CDR1 LGHNA, CDR2 YNFKEQ. This CDR3 region has 15 residues. Original analysis: Amplification with reference gene primers provided the estimates of nucleated cell counts. Repertoires were generated with immunoSEQ multiplex PCR, while TCRdb's copy carries only in-frame clones and drops some. That table gives V, J and clone size, and the DNA gave D and trimming. Of 65,000 to 70,000 clones in the sample, approximately 83% were seen once. Specimen: peripheral blood. The chain is built from TRBV4-2 and TRBJ1-4, with a tentative D call TRBD1 (5 bases). This sequence was found in a woman aged 55 to 70 with acute or convalescent COVID-19. The CDR3 sequence: CASSQDPGPEEKLFF. CDR3 in DNA: TGTGCCAGCAGCCAAGATCCAGGGCCGGAGGAAAAACTGTTTTTT.